This TCR beta chain was identified during a study of CD8 T cells in ankylosing spondylitis. Study-wide points: Significant enrichment of disease-linked clones was reportedly seen in matched ankylosing spondylitis synovial fluid. As for the disease-linked clones, they showed a CD8+ phenotype and occurred at relatively low frequencies in peripheral blood. One TCR beta motif, made up of several highly homologous variants, appeared characteristic of ankylosing spondylitis blood.

A word on this clonotype: Its antigen is unidentified.

TCRdb ran MiXCR on the 5' RACE reads and lists one entry per CDR3 protein. The table records some 700,000 distinct CDR3 sequences, 15% to 20% of them present only once. Germline CDR1 is DFQATT and CDR2 is SNEGSKA (reference sequence). After removal of 3 bases from V and 0 bases from J, the junction contained 3 bases not matched to a gene. There are 15 residues in the CDR3. The gene calls are TRBV20-1 and TRBJ2-3; TRBD2 matches at 10 bases. The specimen was blood, either unsorted or a sorted T cell fraction (not recorded which). This clonotype was sampled from a male donor with ankylosing spondylitis. The CDR3 loop reads CSARWTSGSTDTQYF. The CDR3 DNA sequence: TGCAGTGCTAGGTGGACTAGCGGTAGCACAGATACGCAGTATTTT.